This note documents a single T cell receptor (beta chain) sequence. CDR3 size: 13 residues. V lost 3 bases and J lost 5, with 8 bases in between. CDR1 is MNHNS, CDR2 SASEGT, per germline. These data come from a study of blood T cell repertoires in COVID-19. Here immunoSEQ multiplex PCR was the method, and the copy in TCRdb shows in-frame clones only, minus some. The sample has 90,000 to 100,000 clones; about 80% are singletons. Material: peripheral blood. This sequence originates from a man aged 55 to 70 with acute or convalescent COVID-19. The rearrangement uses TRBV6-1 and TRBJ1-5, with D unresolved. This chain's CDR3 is CASSEFNDQPQHF. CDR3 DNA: TGTGCCAGCAGTGAGTTCAATGATCAGCCCCAGCATTTT.